The clone carrying this T cell receptor beta chain ranks as large. What it binds is unknown. The sample belongs to a study of circulating CD8 cells and anti-PD-1 response in melanoma. General observations from the study: PD-1 and DPOS subsets showed similar, higher clonality than DNEG. A small cohort with few responders supplied the baseline and M1 comparisons. Subset repertoires were largely private at M1, with under 7% shared. Experiments were generally run without replicates.

V was clipped by 0 bases and J by 8 bases, with 15 bases between them. This CDR3 contains 14 residues. From germline, CDR1 is SQVTM and CDR2 ANQGSEA. From live CD3+CD8+TCRalphabeta+ cells, four PD-1 and/or TIGIT subsets were sorted. TCR libraries were prepared from around 15 ng of total RNA with the QIAseq Immune Repertoire TCR panel. MiXCR was run by TCRdb on the reads, yielding one entry per CDR3 protein. The data show about 420 distinct CDR3 sequences, with around 6.9% seen just once and approximately 15% held by the top ten. The material was CD8+ T cells from PBMCs, obtained at baseline or after one month of anti-PD-1 therapy (not recorded which). This sequence joins TRBV29-1 and TRBJ2-3; unclear D gene. The source of this sequence is a human donor with melanoma. CDR3 residues: CSVEDLGGEGTQYF. The CDR3 coding sequence is TGCAGCGTTGAAGATTTGGGTGGCGAAGGTACGCAGTATTTT.